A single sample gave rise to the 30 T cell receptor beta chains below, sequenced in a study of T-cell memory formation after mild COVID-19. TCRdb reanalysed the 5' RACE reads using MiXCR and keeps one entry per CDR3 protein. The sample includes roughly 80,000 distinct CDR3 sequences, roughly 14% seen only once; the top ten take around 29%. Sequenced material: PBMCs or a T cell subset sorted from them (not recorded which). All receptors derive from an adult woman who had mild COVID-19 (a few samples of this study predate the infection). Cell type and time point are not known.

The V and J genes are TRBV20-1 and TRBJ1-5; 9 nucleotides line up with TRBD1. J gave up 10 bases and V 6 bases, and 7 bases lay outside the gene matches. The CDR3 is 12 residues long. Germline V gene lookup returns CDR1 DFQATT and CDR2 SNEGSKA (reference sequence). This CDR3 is CSAPGTGHPQHF. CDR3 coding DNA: TGCAGTGCCCCCGGGACAGGGCACCCCCAGCATTTT.

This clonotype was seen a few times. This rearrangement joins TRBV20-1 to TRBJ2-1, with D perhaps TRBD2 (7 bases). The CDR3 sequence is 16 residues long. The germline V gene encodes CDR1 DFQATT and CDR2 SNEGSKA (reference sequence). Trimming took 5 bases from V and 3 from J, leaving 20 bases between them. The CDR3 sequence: CSAPDGGPAFYNEQFF. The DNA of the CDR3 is TGCAGTGCTCCTGACGGGGGGCCTGCCTTCTACAATGAGCAGTTCTTC.

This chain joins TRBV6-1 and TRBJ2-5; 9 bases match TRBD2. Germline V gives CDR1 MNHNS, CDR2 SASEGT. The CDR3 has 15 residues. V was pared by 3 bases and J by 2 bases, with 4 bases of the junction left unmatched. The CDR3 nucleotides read TGTGCCAGCAGTGAGGTAGCGGGAGCTCAAGAGACCCAGTACTTC. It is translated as CASSEVAGAQETQYF.

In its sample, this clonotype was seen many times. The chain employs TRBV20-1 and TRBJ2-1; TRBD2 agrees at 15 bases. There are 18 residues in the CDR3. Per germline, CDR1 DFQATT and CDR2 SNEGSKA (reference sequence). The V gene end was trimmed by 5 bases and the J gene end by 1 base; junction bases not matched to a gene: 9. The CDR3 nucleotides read TGCAGTGCTCACACCGGGACTAGCGGGAGGATGTCCTACAATGAGCAGTTCTTC. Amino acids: CSAHTGTSGRMSYNEQFF.

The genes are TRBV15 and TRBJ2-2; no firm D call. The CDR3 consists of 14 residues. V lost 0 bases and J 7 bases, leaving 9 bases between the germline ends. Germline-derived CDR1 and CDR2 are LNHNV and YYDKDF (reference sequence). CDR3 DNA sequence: TGTGCCACCAGCAGAGATGAGCCGGGCGGGGAGCTGTTTTTT. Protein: CATSRDEPGGELFF. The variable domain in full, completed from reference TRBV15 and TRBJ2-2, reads DAMVIQNPRYQVTQFGKPVTLSCSQTLNHNVMYWYQQKSSQAPKLLFHYYDKDFNNEADTPDNFQSRRPNTSFCFLDIRSPGLGDTAMYLCATSRDEPGGELFFGEGSRLTVL.

In DNA, the CDR3 is TGTGCCATCAGTGACCCCGACGGAGGCAGGGGGTTAACTGAAGCTTTCTTT. Translated: CAISDPDGGRGLTEAFF. This rearrangement joins TRBV10-3 to TRBJ1-1; 7 nucleotides match TRBD1. Germline V gene lookup returns CDR1 ENHRY and CDR2 SYGVKD. The CDR3 sequence is 17 residues long. Trimming removed 3 bases from V and 5 bases from J; junction bases left unmatched: 15.

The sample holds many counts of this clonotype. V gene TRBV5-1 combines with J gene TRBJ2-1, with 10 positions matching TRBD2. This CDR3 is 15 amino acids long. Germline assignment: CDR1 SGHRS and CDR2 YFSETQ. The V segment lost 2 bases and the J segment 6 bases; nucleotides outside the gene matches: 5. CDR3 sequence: CASSFSGGFPNEQFF. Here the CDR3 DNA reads TGCGCCAGCAGCTTTAGCGGGGGGTTTCCCAATGAGCAGTTCTTC.

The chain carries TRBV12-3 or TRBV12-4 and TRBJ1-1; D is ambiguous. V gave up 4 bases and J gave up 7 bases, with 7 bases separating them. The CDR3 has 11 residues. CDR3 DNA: TGTGCCAGCAGTTCTCCAGTTGAAGCTTTCTTT. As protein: CASSSPVEAFF.

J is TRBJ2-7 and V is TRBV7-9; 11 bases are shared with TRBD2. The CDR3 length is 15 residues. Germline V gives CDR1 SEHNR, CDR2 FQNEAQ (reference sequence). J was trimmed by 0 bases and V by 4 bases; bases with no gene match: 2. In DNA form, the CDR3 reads TGTGCCAGCAGCTCGGGACTAGCGGTCTCCTACGAGCAGTACTTC. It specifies CASSSGLAVSYEQYF.

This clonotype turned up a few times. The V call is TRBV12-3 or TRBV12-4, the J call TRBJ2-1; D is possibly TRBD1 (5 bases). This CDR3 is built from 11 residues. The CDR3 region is CGTIAYNEQFF. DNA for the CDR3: TGTGGGACAATCGCCTACAATGAGCAGTTCTTC.

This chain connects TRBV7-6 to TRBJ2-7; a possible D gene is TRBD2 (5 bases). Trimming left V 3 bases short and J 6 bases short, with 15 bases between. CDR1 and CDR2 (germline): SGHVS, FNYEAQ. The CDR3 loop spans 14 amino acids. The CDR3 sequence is CASSLTGSNPEQYF. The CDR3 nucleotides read TGTGCCAGCAGCTTGACGGGGTCGAACCCCGAGCAGTACTTC.

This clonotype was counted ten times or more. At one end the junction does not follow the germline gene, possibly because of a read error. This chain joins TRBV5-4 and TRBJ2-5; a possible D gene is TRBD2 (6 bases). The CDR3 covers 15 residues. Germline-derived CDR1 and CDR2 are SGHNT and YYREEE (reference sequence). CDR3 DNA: TGTGCCAGCAGCTTGCTCGGGAGTTCCAAAGAAACCCAGTACTTC. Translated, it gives CASSLLGSSKETQYF.

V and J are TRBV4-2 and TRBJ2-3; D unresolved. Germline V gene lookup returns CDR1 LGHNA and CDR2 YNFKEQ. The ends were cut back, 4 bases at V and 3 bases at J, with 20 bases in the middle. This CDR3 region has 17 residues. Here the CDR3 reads CASSPGALDFRTDTQYF. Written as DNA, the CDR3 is TGTGCCAGCAGCCCCGGAGCGCTAGATTTCCGGACAGATACGCAGTATTTT.

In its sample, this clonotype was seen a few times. The CDR3, as DNA: TGTGCCAGCAGTTTAACGTCCTATGAGCAGTTCTTC. It codes for CASSLTSYEQFF. The V and J genes are TRBV12-3 or TRBV12-4 and TRBJ2-1; D is unresolved. V was pared by 2 bases and J by 8 bases, with 7 bases between. The CDR3 is 12 amino acids.

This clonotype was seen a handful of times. In DNA form, the CDR3 reads TGTGCCACCAGTGAGGGGGCAGGGGGGTCCTACGAGCAGTACTTC. It encodes CATSEGAGGSYEQYF. This sequence joins TRBV24-1 and TRBJ2-7; D might be TRBD1 (7 bases). Germline V gene lookup returns CDR1 KGHDR and CDR2 SFDVKD. V was cut by 4 bases and J by 1 base, with 13 bases left in between. This CDR3 region has 15 residues.

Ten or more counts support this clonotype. CDR3 sequence reads: CASSPRDRYTEAFF. The CDR3, as DNA: TGCGCCAGCAGCCCTAGGGACCGTTACACTGAAGCTTTCTTT. The rearrangement uses TRBV5-1 and TRBJ1-1; TRBD1 is a possible D gene (5 bases). Deletions cut 4 bases from V and 3 bases from J, with 13 bases between. The germline gives CDR1 SGHRS, CDR2 YFSETQ. The CDR3 runs 14 residues.

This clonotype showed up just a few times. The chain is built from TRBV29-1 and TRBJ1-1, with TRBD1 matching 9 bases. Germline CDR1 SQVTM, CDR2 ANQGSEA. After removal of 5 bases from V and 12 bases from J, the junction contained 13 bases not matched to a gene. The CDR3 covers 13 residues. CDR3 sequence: CSVLTNDRGKTFF. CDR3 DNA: TGCAGCGTTCTAACGAACGACAGGGGGAAGACTTTCTTT.

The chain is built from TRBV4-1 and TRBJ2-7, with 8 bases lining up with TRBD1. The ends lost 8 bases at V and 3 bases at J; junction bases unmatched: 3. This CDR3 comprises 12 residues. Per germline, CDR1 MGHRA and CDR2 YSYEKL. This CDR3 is CASAGTGYEQYF. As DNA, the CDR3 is TGCGCCAGCGCGGGGACAGGCTACGAGCAGTACTTC.

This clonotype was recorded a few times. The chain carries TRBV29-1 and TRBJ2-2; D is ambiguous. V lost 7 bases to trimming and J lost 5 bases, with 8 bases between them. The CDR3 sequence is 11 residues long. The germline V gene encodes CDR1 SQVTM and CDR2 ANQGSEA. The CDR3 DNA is TGCAGCGGGAAACTTACCGGGGAGCTGTTTTTT. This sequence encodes CSGKLTGELFF.

CDR3 DNA sequence: TGTGCCAGCAGCTCACCACCGATCGGAGGCCACACTGAAGCTTTCTTT. Encoded protein: CASSSPPIGGHTEAFF. The rearrangement links TRBV12-3 or TRBV12-4 to TRBJ1-1; D unresolved. V dropped 6 bases and J dropped 3 bases, with 20 bases sitting between them. This CDR3 region has 16 residues.

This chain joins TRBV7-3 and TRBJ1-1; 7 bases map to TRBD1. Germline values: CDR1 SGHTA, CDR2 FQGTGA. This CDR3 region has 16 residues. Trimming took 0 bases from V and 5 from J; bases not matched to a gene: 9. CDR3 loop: CASSLTSAGGETEAFF. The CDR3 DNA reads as TGTGCCAGCAGCTTAACGTCGGCAGGGGGAGAAACTGAAGCTTTCTTT.

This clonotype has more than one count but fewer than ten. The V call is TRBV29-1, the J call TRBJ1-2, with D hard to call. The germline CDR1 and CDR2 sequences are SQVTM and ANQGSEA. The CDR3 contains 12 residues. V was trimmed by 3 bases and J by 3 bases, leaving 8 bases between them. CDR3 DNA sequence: TGCAGCGTTGAGCCTGGGGACTATGGCTACACCTTC. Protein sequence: CSVEPGDYGYTF. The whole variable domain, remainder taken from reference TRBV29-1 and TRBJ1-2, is SAVISQKPSRDICQRGTSLTIQCQVDSQVTMMFWYRQQPGQSLTLIATANQGSEATYESGFVIDKFPISRPNLTFSTLTVSNMSPEDSSIYLCSVEPGDYGYTFGSGTRLTVV.

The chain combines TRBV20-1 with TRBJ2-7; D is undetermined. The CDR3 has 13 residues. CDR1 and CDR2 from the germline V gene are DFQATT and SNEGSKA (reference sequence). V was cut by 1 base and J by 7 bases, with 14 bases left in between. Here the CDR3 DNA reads TGCAGTGCTAGAGGGTCGGGCGTTAGGGAGCAGTACTTC. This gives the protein CSARGSGVREQYF.

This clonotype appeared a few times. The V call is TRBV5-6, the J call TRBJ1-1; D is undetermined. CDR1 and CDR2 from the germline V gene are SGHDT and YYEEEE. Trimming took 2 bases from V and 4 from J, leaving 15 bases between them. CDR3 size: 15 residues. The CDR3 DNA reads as TGTGCCAGCAGCTTAGGCGCGGGTAGTGGCACTGAAGCTTTCTTT. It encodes CASSLGAGSGTEAFF.

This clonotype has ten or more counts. The CDR3 reads CASSQDWAGSSYEQYF. Here the CDR3 DNA reads TGCGCCAGCAGCCAAGATTGGGCGGGGAGCTCCTACGAGCAGTACTTC. J is TRBJ2-7 and V is TRBV4-1, with a weak D call TRBD2 (6 bases). V lost 0 bases and J 0 bases, leaving 12 bases between the germline ends. Germline V gene sequence: CDR1 MGHRA, CDR2 YSYEKL. The CDR3 consists of 16 residues.

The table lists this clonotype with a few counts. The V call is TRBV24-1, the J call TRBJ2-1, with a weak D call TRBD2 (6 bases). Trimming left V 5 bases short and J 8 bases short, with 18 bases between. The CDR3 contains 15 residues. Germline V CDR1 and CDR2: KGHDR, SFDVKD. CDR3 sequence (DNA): TGTGCCACCAGTGTTCCGGGGGAAAGAAACGATGAGCAGTTCTTC. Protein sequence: CATSVPGERNDEQFF.

The chain's CDR3 is CASSYRTGTVQETQYF. The DNA for the CDR3 is TGTGCCAGCAGTTACCGGACTGGGACAGTTCAAGAGACCCAGTACTTC. The V gene is TRBV6-6, the J gene TRBJ2-5; 7 bases are a match to TRBD1. This CDR3 is built from 16 residues. V was clipped by 2 bases and J by 2 bases; unmatched bases: 8. Germline lookup yields CDR1 MNHNY and CDR2 SVGAGI (reference sequence).

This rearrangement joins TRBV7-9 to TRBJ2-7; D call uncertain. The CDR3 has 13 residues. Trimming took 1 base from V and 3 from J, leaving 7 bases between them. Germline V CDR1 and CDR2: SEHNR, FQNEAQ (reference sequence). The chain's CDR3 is CASSLVHSYEQYF. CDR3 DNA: TGTGCCAGCAGCTTAGTGCACAGCTACGAGCAGTACTTC.

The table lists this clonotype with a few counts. This CDR3 reads CASSQGTYGYTF. The CDR3 nucleotides read TGTGCCAGCAGCCAAGGCACCTATGGCTACACCTTC. The genes are TRBV3-1 and TRBJ1-2, with D hard to call. This CDR3 is built from 12 residues. Deletions cut 1 base from V and 4 bases from J, with 4 bases between. CDR1 and CDR2 from the germline V gene are LGHDT and YNNKEL (reference sequence).

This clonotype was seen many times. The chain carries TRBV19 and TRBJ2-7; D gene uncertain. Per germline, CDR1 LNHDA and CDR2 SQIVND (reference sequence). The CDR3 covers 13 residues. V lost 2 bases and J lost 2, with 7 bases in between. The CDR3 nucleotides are TGTGCCAGTAGTATATGGTCGGCCTACGAGCAGTACTTC. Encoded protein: CASSIWSAYEQYF. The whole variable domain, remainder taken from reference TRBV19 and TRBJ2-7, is DGGITQSPKYLFRKEGQNVTLSCEQNLNHDAMYWYRQDPGQGLRLIYYSQIVNDFQKGDIAEGYSVSREKKESFPLTVTSAQKNPTAFYLCASSIWSAYEQYFGPGTRLTVT.